The T cell receptor (beta chain) described here comes from a study of blood T cell repertoires in acute mononucleosis (dated by TCRdb to the early 2020s). Study-wide context: Convalescent samples, which represented the memory response, were taken 5 to 8 months after the acute presentation. The mean blood EBV load was 3.8 log10 genome copies per million B cells in acute infection and 2 to 3 at convalescence. The paper's findings and limits, for the study overall: Both chains seemed to play a part in GLC-BM selection, with public TCRbeta motifs on BV14-BJ2 and BV20-BJ1 appearing together with a TCRalpha motif on AV5-AJ31. Because only a fraction of each donor's blood was analyzed, sampling error might partly account for the low clonotype overlap between the acute and convalescent samples. With just a few donors in the cohort, the group averages were based on very few individuals. Only approximately 9.2% of unique acute clonotypes persisted into convalescence, yet these made up most of the response; new diverse de novo clonotypes seemingly replaced the rest.

This specimen's time point label, interpreted: convalescence about 6 months (5-8 months) after acute presentation (visit 7). Over primary infection, the study followed CD8 T cell responses to two immunodominant EBV epitopes: BRLF1 109 (YVL-BR) and BMLF1 280 (GLC-BM). Primary EBV infection was indicated by a positive serum heterophile antibody test and EBV viral capsid antigen-specific IgM. Total CD8 T cells were first enriched from PBMCs by magnetic positive selection (MACS). A FACSAria III was used to sort live CD3+ CD8+ tetramer+ cells to a purity above 90%. Cells were sorted with a PE-conjugated tetramer loaded with the BMLF1 280-288 peptide. After tetramer sorting, TCR repertoires of EBV epitope-specific CD8 T cells were deep-sequenced directly ex vivo at acute infection and at convalescence. The donors were a few individuals between 18 and 29 years old who had clinical acute infectious mononucleosis along with laboratory evidence of primary EBV infection. Heparinized peripheral blood was collected when donors presented clinically with mononucleosis symptoms and again about 6 months afterward. Ficoll-Paque density gradient centrifugation was used to isolate PBMCs.

Concerning this clone: It has no much larger one-base neighbor in the sample; base qualities were not kept.

For TCR profiling, total RNA from at least 8,000 sorted tetramer+ CD8 T cells was reverse transcribed into cDNA. PCR with primers that anneal to V and J regions amplified CDR3 regions and added unique molecular identifiers to track templates. The immunoSEQ platform, including its sequencing and error-correction standards, was used to profile TCRalpha and TCRbeta chains. As for the authors' bioinformatics: Clonal copy numbers were corrected for sequencing and PCR errors, and IMGT conventions were followed to define CDR3s. Only productive rearrangements were analyzed, using immunoSEQ Analyzer versions 2.0 and 3.0, with gene-pairing frequencies processed further in Microsoft Excel. Circos plots were used to display V-J pairings, and MEME together with a custom motifSearch program was used to find CDR3 motifs. The OLGA algorithm was used to calculate the probability of generation of TCR sequences. Clonotypes seen at both visits were called persistent; those seen only acutely were nonpersistent; those seen only at convalescence were de novo. An amino acid clonotype used by more than one donor was defined as a public TCR. TCRdb stores this immuneACCESS table with in-frame sequences only. Part of the clones is absent; in the studies checked, under half of the shortfall reflects unresolved V genes, and no reason is known for the rest. V, J and clone size reflect that table, while D and trimming were determined from the DNA. Within this sample are thousands of clones, with more than 20% of them counted one time only. Approximately 44% of the sample rests with the top ten.

For CDR1 and CDR2, the germline V gene lists SGHDN and FVKESK. Taken from cysteine to phenylalanine, the CDR3 has 16 residues. Just CDR3 DNA is preserved here, 48 bases in frame from base 1. Sequences were derived from EBV GLC epitope tetramer+ CD8+ T cells sorted from PBMCs, sampled during convalescence from infectious mononucleosis. The cell subset or site label, read with the paper, signifies: CD8 T cells binding tetramer with EBV BMLF1 280-288 peptide (GLC-BM). The sequence links TRBV14 to TRBJ2-5, with the D segment possibly TRBD1 or TRBD2, each aligning over 5 bases. The J call is doubtful: the DNA matches TRBJ2-7 better. The clonotype comes from a woman younger than 35 with infectious mononucleosis caused by EBV. The DNA reads TGTGCCAGCAGTTACTCGCCCCGGGACCCAGCCTACGAGCAGTACTTC. Translated, it gives CASSYSPRDPAYEQYF.